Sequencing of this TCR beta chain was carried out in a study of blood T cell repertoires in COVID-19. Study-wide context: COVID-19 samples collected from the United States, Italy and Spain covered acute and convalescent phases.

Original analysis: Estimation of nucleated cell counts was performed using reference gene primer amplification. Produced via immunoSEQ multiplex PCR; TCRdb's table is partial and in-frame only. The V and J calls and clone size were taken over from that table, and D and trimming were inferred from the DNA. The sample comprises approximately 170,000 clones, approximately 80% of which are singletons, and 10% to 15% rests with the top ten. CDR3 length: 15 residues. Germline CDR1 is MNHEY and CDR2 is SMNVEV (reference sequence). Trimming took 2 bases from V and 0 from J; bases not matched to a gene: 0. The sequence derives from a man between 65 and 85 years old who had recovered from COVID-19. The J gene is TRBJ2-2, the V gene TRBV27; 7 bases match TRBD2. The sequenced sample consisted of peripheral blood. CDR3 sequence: CASSLAGANTGELFF. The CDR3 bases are TGTGCCAGCAGTTTAGCGGGAGCGAACACCGGGGAGCTGTTTTTT.